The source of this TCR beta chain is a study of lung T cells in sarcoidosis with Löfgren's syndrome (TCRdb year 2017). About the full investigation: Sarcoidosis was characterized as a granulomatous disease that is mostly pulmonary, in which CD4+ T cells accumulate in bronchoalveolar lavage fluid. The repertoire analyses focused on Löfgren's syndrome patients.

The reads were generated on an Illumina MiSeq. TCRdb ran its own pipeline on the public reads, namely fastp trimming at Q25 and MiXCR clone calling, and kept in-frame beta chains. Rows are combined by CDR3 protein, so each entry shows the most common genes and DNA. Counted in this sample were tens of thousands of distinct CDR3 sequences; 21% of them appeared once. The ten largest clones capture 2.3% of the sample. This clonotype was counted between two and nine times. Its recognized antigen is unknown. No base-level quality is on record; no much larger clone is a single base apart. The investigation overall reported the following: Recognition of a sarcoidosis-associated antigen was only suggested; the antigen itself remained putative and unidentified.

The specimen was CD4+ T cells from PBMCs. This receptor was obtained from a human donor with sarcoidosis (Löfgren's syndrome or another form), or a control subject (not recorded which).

CDR3 sequence: CASSTEGLQYV. The bases are TGTGCCAGCAGTACGGAAGGCTTACAGTACGTC. In this chain, TRBV2 is recombined with TRBJ2-7; confidence is insufficient to name the D gene. Trimming takes 5 bases from V and 10 bases from J, and the germline ends sit 12 bases apart. Counted from cysteine to valine, this CDR3 has 11 amino acids. Left in the record is the CDR3 DNA by itself, 33 bases read in frame from the first base. CDR1 is given as SNHLY and CDR2 as FYNNEI, both from the germline V gene.